Described below is a single T cell receptor (beta chain) sequence and its context. This sample is drawn from a study of response to subunit inactivated influenza vaccine. Trimming removed 0 bases at V and 0 bases at J, with 6 bases between. This CDR3 contains 14 residues. The germline V gene encodes CDR1 LGHNA and CDR2 YSLEER. Using its own MiXCR run on the RT-PCR reads, TCRdb lists one record per CDR3 protein. The sample records about 540,000 distinct CDR3 sequences, less than 25% being singletons. The same data also went into a second study, on T cells expressing NK-cell markers. According to that study: UMIs accompanied the 5'RACE template switching by which TCR beta cDNA was made.

This clonotype was sampled from a man aged 45-65 years who received an inactivated influenza vaccine. The rearrangement links TRBV4-3 to TRBJ2-7; unclear D gene. The specimen comprised CD4+ T cells sorted from PBMCs, sampled about 12 days after vaccination. The CDR3: CASSQDRPSYEQYF. CDR3 DNA: TGCGCCAGCAGCCAAGATCGGCCCTCCTACGAGCAGTACTTC.